This T cell receptor beta chain was documented in a study of cytomegalovirus exposure and HLA in healthy donors. 13 Jbeta primers and 60 Vbeta primers were used for the PCR. Libraries were prepared by immunoSEQ multiplex PCR; TCRdb keeps only in-frame clonotypes and omits some of them. The table has roughly 82,000 clones, approximately 81% seen once; the top ten hold about 6.2%. The germline V gene encodes CDR1 MNHNS and CDR2 SASEGT. Trimming took off 4 bases at V and 0 bases at J, with 15 bases between the two ends. The CDR3 spans 17 residues. The receptor was derived from a woman aged 50 to 60 in good health and CMV-seropositive. The sequenced sample consisted of PBMCs. This chain joins TRBV6-1 and TRBJ1-4, with D possibly matching TRBD1 (5 bases). The CDR3 sequence is CASSARTLGATNEKLFF. The CDR3, as DNA: TGTGCCAGCAGTGCTCGGACCTTAGGGGCAACTAATGAAAAACTGTTTTTT.